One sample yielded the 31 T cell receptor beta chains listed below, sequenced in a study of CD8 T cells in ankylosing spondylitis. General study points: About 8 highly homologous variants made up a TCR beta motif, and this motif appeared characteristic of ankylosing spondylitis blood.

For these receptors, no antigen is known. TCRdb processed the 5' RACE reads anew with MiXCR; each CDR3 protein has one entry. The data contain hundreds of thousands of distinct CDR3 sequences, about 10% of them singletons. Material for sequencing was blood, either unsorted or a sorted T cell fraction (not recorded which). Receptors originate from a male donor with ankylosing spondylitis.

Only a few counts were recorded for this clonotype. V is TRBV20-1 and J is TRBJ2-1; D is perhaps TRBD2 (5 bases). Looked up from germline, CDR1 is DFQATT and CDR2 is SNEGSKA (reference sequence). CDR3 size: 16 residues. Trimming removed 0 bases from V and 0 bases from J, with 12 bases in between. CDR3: CSARDFGAVSYNEQFF. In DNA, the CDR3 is TGCAGTGCTAGAGATTTCGGAGCGGTCTCCTACAATGAGCAGTTCTTC.

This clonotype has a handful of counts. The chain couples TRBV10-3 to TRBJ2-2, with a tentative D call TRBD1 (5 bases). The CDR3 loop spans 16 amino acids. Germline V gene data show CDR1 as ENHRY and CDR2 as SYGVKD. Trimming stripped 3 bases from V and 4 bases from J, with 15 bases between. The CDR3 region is CAISEWGEGSTGELFF. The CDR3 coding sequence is TGTGCCATCAGTGAATGGGGCGAAGGCAGCACCGGGGAGCTGTTTTTT.

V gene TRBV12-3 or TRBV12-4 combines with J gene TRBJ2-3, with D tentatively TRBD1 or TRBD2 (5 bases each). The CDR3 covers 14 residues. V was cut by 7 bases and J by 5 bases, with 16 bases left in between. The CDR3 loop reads CASKKGEFLDTQYF. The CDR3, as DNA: TGTGCCAGCAAAAAAGGGGAGTTTCTAGATACGCAGTATTTT.

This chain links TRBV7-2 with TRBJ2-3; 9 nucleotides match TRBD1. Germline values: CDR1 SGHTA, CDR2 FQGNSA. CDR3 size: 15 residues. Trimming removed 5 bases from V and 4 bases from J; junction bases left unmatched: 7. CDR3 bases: TGTGCCAGCAGCACCTCGACAGGGGGGCCAGATACGCAGTATTTT. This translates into CASSTSTGGPDTQYF.

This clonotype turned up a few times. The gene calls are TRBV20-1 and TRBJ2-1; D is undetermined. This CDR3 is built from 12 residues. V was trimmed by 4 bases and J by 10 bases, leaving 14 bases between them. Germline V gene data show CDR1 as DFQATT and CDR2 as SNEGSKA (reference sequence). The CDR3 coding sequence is TGCAGTGCTATAACGAGGCCGCAAGAGCAGTTCTTC. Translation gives CSAITRPQEQFF.

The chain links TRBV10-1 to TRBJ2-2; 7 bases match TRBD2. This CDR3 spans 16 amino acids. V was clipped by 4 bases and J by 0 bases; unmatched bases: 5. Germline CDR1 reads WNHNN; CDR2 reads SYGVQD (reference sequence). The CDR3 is CASSGAAGTNTGELFF. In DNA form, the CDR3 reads TGCGCCAGCAGTGGGGCAGCGGGAACGAACACCGGGGAGCTGTTTTTT.

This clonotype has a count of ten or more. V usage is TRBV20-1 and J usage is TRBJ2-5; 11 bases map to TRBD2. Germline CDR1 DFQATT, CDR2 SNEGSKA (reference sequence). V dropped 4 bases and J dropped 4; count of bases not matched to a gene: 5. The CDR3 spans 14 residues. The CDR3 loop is CSATRLAGRETQYF. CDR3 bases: TGCAGTGCTACAAGACTAGCGGGGAGAGAGACCCAGTACTTC.

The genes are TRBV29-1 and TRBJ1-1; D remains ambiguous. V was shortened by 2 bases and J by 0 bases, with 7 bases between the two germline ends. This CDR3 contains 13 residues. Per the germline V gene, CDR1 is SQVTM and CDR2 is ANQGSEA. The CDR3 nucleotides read TGCAGCGTTGAAAGCCCTGTGAACACTGAAGCTTTCTTT. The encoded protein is CSVESPVNTEAFF.

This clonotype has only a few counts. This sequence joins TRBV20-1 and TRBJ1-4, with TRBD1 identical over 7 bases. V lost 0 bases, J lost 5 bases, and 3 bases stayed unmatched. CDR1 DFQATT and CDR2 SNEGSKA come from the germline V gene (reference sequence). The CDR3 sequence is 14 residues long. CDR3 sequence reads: CSARDMDRNEKLFF. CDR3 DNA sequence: TGCAGTGCTAGAGATATGGACAGGAATGAAAAACTGTTTTTT.

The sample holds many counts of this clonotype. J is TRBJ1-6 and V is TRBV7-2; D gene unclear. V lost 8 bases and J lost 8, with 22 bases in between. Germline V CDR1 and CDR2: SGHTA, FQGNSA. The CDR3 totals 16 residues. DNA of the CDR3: TGTGCCAGCTCGCTGAGGGCCCAGGCCCGTGATTCACCCCTCCACTTT. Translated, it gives CASSLRAQARDSPLHF.

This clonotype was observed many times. The CDR3 reads CSASDREYQPQHF. The CDR3 nucleotides read TGCAGTGCTAGTGACAGGGAGTATCAGCCCCAGCATTTT. The chain recombines TRBV20-1 with TRBJ1-5, with 7 bases matching TRBD1. CDR1 is DFQATT and CDR2 is SNEGSKA in the germline V gene (reference sequence). This CDR3 has 13 amino acids. V was clipped by 3 bases and J by 5 bases; unmatched bases: 4.

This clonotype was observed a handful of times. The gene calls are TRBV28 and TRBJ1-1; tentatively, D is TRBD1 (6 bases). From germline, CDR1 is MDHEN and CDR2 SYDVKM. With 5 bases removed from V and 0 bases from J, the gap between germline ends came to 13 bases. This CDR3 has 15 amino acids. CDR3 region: CASSIIWGLNTEAFF. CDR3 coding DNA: TGTGCCAGCAGTATAATTTGGGGGCTGAACACTGAAGCTTTCTTT.

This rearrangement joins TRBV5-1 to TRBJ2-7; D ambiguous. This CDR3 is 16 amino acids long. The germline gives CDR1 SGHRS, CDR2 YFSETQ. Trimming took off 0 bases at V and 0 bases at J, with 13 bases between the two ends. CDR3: CASSLDGDPSSYEQYF. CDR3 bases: TGCGCCAGCAGCTTGGACGGAGACCCGAGCTCCTACGAGCAGTACTTC.

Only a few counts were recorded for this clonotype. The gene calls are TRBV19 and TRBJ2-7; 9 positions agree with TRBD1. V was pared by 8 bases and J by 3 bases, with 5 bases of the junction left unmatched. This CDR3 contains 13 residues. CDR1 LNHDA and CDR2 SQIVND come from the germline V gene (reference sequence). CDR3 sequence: CASQATGGYEQYF. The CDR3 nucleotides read TGTGCCAGTCAGGCGACAGGGGGCTACGAGCAGTACTTC.

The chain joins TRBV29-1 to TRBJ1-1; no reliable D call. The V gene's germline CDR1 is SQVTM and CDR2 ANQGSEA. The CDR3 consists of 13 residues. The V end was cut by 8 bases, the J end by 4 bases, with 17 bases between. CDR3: CSPAPPLATEAFF. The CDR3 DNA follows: TGCAGCCCCGCCCCCCCCCTCGCCACTGAAGCTTTCTTT.

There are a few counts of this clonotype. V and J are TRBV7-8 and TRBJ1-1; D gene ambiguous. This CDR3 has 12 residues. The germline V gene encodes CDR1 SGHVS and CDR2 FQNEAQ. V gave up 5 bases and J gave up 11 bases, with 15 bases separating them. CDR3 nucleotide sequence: TGTGCCAGCAGCCCGGGGTTTAGCTCGGCTTTCTTT. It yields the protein CASSPGFSSAFF. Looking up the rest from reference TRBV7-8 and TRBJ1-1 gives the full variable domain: GAGVSQSPRYKVAKRGQDVALRCDPISGHVSLFWYQQALGQGPEFLTYFQNEAQLDKSGLPSDRFFAERPEGSVSTLKIQRTQQEDSAVYLCASSPGFSSAFFGQGTRLTVV.

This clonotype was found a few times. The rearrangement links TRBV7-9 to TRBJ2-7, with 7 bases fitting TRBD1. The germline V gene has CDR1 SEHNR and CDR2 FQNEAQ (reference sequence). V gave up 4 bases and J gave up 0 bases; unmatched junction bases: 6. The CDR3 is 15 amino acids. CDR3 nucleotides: TGTGCCAGCAGCTCCAGACAGGGTAACTCCTACGAGCAGTACTTC. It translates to CASSSRQGNSYEQYF.

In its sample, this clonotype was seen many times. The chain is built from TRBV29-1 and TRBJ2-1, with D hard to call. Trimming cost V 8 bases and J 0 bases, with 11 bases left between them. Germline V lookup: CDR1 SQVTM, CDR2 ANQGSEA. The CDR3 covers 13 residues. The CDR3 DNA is TGCAGCATGAACAGTCACTCCTACAATGAGCAGTTCTTC. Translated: CSMNSHSYNEQFF.

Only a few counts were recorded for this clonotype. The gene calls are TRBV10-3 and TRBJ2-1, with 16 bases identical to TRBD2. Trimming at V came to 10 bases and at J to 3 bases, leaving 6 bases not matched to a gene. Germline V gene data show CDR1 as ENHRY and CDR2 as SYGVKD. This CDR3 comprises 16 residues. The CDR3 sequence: CATLGLAGGDYNEQFF. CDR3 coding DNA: TGTGCCACATTGGGACTAGCGGGAGGGGACTACAATGAGCAGTTCTTC.

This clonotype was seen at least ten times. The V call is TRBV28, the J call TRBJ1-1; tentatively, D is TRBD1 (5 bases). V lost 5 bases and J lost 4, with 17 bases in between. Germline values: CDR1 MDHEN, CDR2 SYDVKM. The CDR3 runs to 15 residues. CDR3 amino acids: CASSRLWGFGTEAFF. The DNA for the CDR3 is TGTGCCAGCAGTCGCCTATGGGGCTTCGGCACTGAAGCTTTCTTT.

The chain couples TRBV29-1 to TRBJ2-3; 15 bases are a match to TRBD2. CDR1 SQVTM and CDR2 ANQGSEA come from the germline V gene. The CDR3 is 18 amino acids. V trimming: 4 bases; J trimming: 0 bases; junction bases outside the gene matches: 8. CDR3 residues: CSVGGTSGRFASTDTQYF. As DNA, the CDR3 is TGCAGCGTTGGCGGGACTAGCGGGAGGTTTGCTAGCACAGATACGCAGTATTTT.

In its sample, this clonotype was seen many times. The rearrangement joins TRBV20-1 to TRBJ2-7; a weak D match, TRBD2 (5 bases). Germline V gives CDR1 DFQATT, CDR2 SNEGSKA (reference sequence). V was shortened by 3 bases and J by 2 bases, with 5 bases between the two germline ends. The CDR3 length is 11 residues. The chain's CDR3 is CSARRAYEQYF. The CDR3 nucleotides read TGCAGTGCTAGGCGGGCCTACGAGCAGTACTTC.

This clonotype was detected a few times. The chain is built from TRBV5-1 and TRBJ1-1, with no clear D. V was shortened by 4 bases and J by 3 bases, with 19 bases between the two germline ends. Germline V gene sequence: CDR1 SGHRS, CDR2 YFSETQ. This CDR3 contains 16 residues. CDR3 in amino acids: CASSPGRGVYDTEAFF. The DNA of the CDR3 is TGCGCCAGCAGCCCCGGACGCGGGGTGTACGACACTGAAGCTTTCTTT. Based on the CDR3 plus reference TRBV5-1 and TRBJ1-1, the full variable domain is KAGVTQTPRYLIKTRGQQVTLSCSPISGHRSVSWYQQTPGQGLQFLFEYFSETQRNKGNFPGRFSGRQFSNSRSEMNVSTLELGDSALYLCASSPGRGVYDTEAFFGQGTRLTVV.

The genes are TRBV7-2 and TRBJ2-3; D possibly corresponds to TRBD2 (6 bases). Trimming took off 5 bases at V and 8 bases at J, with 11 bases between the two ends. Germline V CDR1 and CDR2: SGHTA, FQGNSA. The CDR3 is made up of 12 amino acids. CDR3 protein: CASSPTSATQYF. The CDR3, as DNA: TGTGCCAGCAGCCCGACTAGTGCTACGCAGTATTTT.

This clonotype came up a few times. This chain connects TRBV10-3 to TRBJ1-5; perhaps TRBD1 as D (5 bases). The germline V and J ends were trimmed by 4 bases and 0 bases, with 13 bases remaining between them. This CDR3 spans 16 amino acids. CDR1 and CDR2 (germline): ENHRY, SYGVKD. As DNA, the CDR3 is TGTGCCATCAGTGGGGGGGAGAGACATAGCAATCAGCCCCAGCATTTT. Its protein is CAISGGERHSNQPQHF.

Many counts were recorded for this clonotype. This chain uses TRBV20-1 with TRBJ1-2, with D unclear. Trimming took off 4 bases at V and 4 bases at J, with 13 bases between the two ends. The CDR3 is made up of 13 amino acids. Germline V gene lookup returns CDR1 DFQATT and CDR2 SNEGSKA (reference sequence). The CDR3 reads CSAIISGAYGYTF. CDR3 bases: TGCAGTGCTATTATCTCAGGAGCCTATGGCTACACCTTC.

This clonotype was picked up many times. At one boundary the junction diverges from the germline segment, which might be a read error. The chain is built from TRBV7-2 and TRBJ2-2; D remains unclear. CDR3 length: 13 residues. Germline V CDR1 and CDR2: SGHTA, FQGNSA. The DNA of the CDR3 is TGCGCCAGCAGCTTATCGAACACCGGGGAGCTGTTTTTT. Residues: CASSLSNTGELFF.

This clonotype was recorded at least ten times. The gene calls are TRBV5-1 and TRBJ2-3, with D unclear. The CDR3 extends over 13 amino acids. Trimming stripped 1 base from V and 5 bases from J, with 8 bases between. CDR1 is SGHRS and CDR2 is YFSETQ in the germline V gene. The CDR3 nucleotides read TGCGCCAGCAGCTTGACTCCACGAGATACGCAGTATTTT. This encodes CASSLTPRDTQYF.

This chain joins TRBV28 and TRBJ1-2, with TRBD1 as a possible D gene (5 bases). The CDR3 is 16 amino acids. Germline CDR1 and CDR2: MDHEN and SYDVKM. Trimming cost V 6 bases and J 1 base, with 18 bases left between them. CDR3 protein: CASRGVDRRVNYGYTF. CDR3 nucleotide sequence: TGTGCCAGCAGGGGGGTGGATCGTCGAGTTAACTATGGCTACACCTTC.

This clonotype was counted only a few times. The CDR3 sequence: CSVEPPGETQYF. CDR3 coding DNA: TGCAGCGTTGAACCCCCGGGGGAGACCCAGTACTTC. V usage is TRBV29-1 and J usage is TRBJ2-5; weak D call: TRBD2 (5 bases). V lost 2 bases to trimming and J lost 5 bases, with 9 bases between them. The CDR3 runs 12 residues. Germline lookup yields CDR1 SQVTM and CDR2 ANQGSEA.

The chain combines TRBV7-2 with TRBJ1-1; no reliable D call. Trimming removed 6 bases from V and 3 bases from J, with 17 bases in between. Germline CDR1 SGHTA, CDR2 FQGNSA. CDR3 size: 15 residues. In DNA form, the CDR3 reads TGTGCCAGCAGTATTGTTGTGAGTTACGACACTGAAGCTTTCTTT. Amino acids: CASSIVVSYDTEAFF.